This is a list of T cell receptor beta chains from one sample in a study of T-cell reconstitution after alpha-beta-depleted transplantation in children. From the PCR reads, TCRdb called clonotypes with MiXCR, one entry per CDR3 protein. The sample lists more than 450,000 distinct CDR3 sequences; approximately 20% were seen once. The source material was PBMCs from the stem cell graft donor, sampled from the stem cell graft. The receptors originated from a human donor who donated a stem cell graft to a child with acute lymphoblastic leukemia. Each CDR3 is given with its conserved first and last residue. The D gene is left open where the match is weak. Where a row states a size, it is once, few, many or the class of an expanded clone; other rows omit it.

j_call,clone_size,d_call,v_call,cdr3_nt,cdr3_aa
TRBJ1-4,many,-,TRBV4-1,TGCGCCAGCAGCCAAGGGCGGGGAAATGAAAAACTGTTTTTT,CASSQGRGNEKLFF
TRBJ2-7,-,-,TRBV3-1,TGTGCCAGCAGCCAAGATCGTTCCGGCCGACAGTACTTC,CASSQDRSGRQYF
TRBJ2-7,-,TRBD1,TRBV12-5,TGTGCTAGTGGTCCCCTCCCGGGACAGGGGGCGAACGAGCAGTACTTC,CASGPLPGQGANEQYF
TRBJ2-1,many,-,TRBV7-8,TGTGCCAGCATCCGCCTCGAACCCAATGAGCAGTTCTTC,CASIRLEPNEQFF
TRBJ2-2,-,-,TRBV5-1,TGCGCCAGCAGCTTAACCCGGACAGCGGTTCCCGGGGAGCTGTTTTTT,CASSLTRTAVPGELFF
TRBJ2-7,few,TRBD1,TRBV2,TGTGCCAGCAGCTACCTGGGGACAGCCTACGAGCAGTACTTC,CASSYLGTAYEQYF
TRBJ2-7,few,TRBD2,TRBV5-1,TGCGCCAGCAGCGACGGGACTAGCGGGAGAGAGCAGTACTTC,CASSDGTSGREQYF
TRBJ2-2,few,TRBD2,TRBV5-1,TGCGCCAGCAGTTGGACTAGCGGGAAAATCGGGGAGCTGTTTTTT,CASSWTSGKIGELFF
TRBJ2-3,-,-,TRBV20-1,TGCAGTGCTAGACCCACTTTATACAGGCCAGATACGCAGTATTTT,CSARPTLYRPDTQYF
TRBJ2-7,few,-,TRBV7-2,TGTGCCAGCAGCTTGGTTCTATTCCAGTACTTC,CASSLVLFQYF
TRBJ1-4,-,-,TRBV29-1,TGCAGCGTTGAAGATGGTTGGGGAGTTCAGGAAAAACTGTTTTTT,CSVEDGWGVQEKLFF
TRBJ2-3,-,TRBD2,TRBV27,TGTGCCAGCCACGGGGGACTAGCGGGCCCAGATACGCAGTATTTT,CASHGGLAGPDTQYF
TRBJ2-1,-,TRBD2,TRBV7-3,TGTGCCAGCAGCTTATTTGGAACTAGCGTCGATGAGCAGTTCTTC,CASSLFGTSVDEQFF
TRBJ2-3,few,-,TRBV6-5,TGTGCCAGCAGTTACGTTAGCGGCCTTCTCGATACGCAGTATTTT,CASSYVSGLLDTQYF
TRBJ2-1,-,TRBD2,TRBV30,TGTGCCGGAACTAGCGGTCTATCGCCGATGAGCCGGTTCTTC,CAGTSGLSPMSRFF
TRBJ2-5,-,TRBD2,TRBV5-1,TGCGCCAGCAGCACTGGACTAGCGGGAGGCGTGGAGACCCAGTACTTC,CASSTGLAGGVETQYF
TRBJ2-2,few,-,TRBV6-5,TGTGCCAGCAGCCACGACCAGAACACCGGGGAGCTGTTTTTT,CASSHDQNTGELFF
TRBJ2-2,-,TRBD2,TRBV27,TGTGCCAGCAGTTTCGGGGCTAGCGGTTTCACCGGGGAGCTGTTTTTT,CASSFGASGFTGELFF
TRBJ2-3,-,-,TRBV7-3,TGTGCCAGCAGAGGCCACACAGATACGCAGTATTTT,CASRGHTDTQYF
TRBJ2-3,-,-,TRBV5-6,TGTGCCAGCAGCTTGGAGGGAACGTCAGATACGCAGTATTTT,CASSLEGTSDTQYF
TRBJ2-7,-,-,TRBV5-1,TGCGCCAGCAGCCCACGACAGTTCTCCTACGAGCAGTACTTC,CASSPRQFSYEQYF
TRBJ2-5,few,-,TRBV11-2,TGTGCCAGCACCGCCCTAGGAACGGAGACCCAGTACTTC,CASTALGTETQYF
TRBJ1-1,-,TRBD1,TRBV15,TGTGCCACCAGCAGGGGCAGGGGGCCGGCTGAAGCTTTCTTT,CATSRGRGPAEAFF
TRBJ2-5,-,TRBD2,TRBV29-1,TGCAGCGTCTCAGCGGGAGTTGAGACCCAGTACTTC,CSVSAGVETQYF
TRBJ1-2,-,TRBD1,TRBV7-9,TGTGCCAGCAGCTTGGAGGGACAGGCCTATGGCTACACCTTC,CASSLEGQAYGYTF
TRBJ2-5,few,-,TRBV7-3,TGTGCCAGCAGCTGGGGAGCCGCGGAGACCCAGTACTTC,CASSWGAAETQYF
TRBJ2-3,-,TRBD1,TRBV2,TGTGCCCGAGGGGGACAGGGGGCCTTTACGCAGTATTTT,CARGGQGAFTQYF
TRBJ2-1,-,TRBD1,TRBV11-2,TGTGCCAGCAGCTTAACGGACAGGGTCGGTAATGAGCAGTTCTTC,CASSLTDRVGNEQFF
TRBJ1-1,-,TRBD1,TRBV15,TGTGCCACCAGCAGACCGACAGGGGGGAACACTGAAGCTTTCTTT,CATSRPTGGNTEAFF
TRBJ2-7,few,-,TRBV10-3,TGTGCCATCAGGGCCGACCGCCAATCCTACGAGCAGTACTTC,CAIRADRQSYEQYF
TRBJ2-5,-,TRBD2,TRBV13,TGTGCCAGCAGCTTGGGTAGCGGGAGCGGAGAGACCCAGTACTTC,CASSLGSGSGETQYF
TRBJ2-7,-,TRBD2,TRBV5-1,TGCGCCAGCAGCTACGGGACTAGCGGTCGATACGAGCAGTACTTC,CASSYGTSGRYEQYF
TRBJ2-3,few,-,TRBV5-1,TGCGCCAGCATGATGGGGGGCTTGCTGGATACGCAGTATTTT,CASMMGGLLDTQYF
TRBJ1-1,-,-,TRBV9,TGTGCCAGCAGCGCGCCGACGGATCTCCCGGGGGACACTGAAGCTTTCTTT,CASSAPTDLPGDTEAFF
TRBJ2-3,few,-,TRBV3-1,TGTGCCAGCAGCCAAGGGGTAGCGGACGGTAGAGATACGCAGTATTTT,CASSQGVADGRDTQYF
TRBJ1-6,-,-,TRBV14,TGTGCCAGCAGCCCGGGGGTACCCAATTCACCCCTCCACTTT,CASSPGVPNSPLHF
TRBJ2-1,few,TRBD2,TRBV12-3/TRBV12-4,TGTGCCAGCAGTCCGCGGCTTAGCGGGAGGGCCAATGAGCAGTTCTTC,CASSPRLSGRANEQFF